This is a list of T cell receptor beta chains from one sample in a study of CD4 and CD8 cells across lung adenocarcinoma regions. TCRdb independently ran MiXCR on the PCR reads; one entry per CDR3 protein. Among about 8,400 distinct CDR3 sequences, about 56% were seen once, and the ten largest hold around 20%. The sample taken for sequencing was CD8+ T cells from the center of a lung tumor. The receptors were gathered from a female donor with lung adenocarcinoma. The CD4 and CD8 labels of this study may be unreliable. Each CDR3 is given with its conserved first and last residue. A D gene is named only where the DNA matches it firmly.

CDR3aa	j_gene	v_gene	d_gene
CASSPYFVMNTEAFF	TRBJ1-1	TRBV5-1	-
CAGRFGGRHEDTQYF	TRBJ2-5	TRBV11-2	-
CASTLSGSGGPDTQYF	TRBJ2-5	TRBV6-1	TRBD2
CAISAEATGNTIYF	TRBJ1-3	TRBV10-3	-
CARGLGGDAADTQYF	TRBJ2-3	TRBV7-6	-
CASRAFGGGGRTEAFF	TRBJ1-1	TRBV27	-
CASSAGLDNEQFF	TRBJ2-1	TRBV10-1	-
CASSAGAGGENMQYF	TRBJ2-3	TRBV6-1	TRBD2
CASSFRRGANEQYF	-	TRBV5-6	-
CASRGKTGTGEGNEQFF	TRBJ2-1	TRBV19	TRBD1
CASSPDAVRHSGANVLTF	TRBJ2-6	TRBV5-1	-
CASSYSSRYRNTEAFF	TRBJ1-1	TRBV6-2/TRBV6-3	-
CASSPRIGRAGYGYTF	TRBJ1-2	TRBV5-8	-
CSASFGQEWSTDTQYF	TRBJ2-3	TRBV20-1	-
CASSGWISLSTGKLYF	TRBJ2-2	TRBV10-2	-
CASSSNRGLNEKLFF	TRBJ1-4	TRBV5-4	TRBD1
CASSLAMGQGETQYF	TRBJ2-5	TRBV5-4	TRBD1
CASSNTGATNEKLFF	TRBJ1-4	TRBV12-3/TRBV12-4	TRBD1
CASSLGLAGVFGNEQFF	TRBJ2-1	TRBV7-2	-
CASSESSGRGSYEQYF	TRBJ2-7	TRBV6-1	TRBD2
CASSIGALPGREAQYF	TRBJ2-5	TRBV6-1	-
CASRGQGVSYNEQFF	TRBJ2-1	TRBV25-1	TRBD1
CASSSTGGGHTGAQFF	TRBJ2-2	TRBV6-5	TRBD1
CASGPRTGGQPETQYF	TRBJ2-5	TRBV6-4	TRBD2
CAGSGGGAGETQYF	-	TRBV12-3/TRBV12-4	TRBD2
CASSSGTASRRAEAFF	TRBJ1-1	TRBV6-5	TRBD1